These 26 T cell receptor beta chains were sequenced from one sample in a study of T-cell memory formation after mild COVID-19. TCRdb reprocessed the 5' RACE reads with MiXCR, giving one entry per CDR3 protein. The data contain about 360,000 distinct CDR3 sequences, 13% to 15% of them singletons. The material sequenced was PBMCs or a T cell subset sorted from them (not recorded which). These receptors were obtained from a man in his late teens or twenties who had mild COVID-19 (a few samples of this study predate the infection). Cell type and time point are not known.

This clonotype was detected a few times. The rearrangement uses TRBV5-5 and TRBJ1-5, with TRBD1 as a possible D gene (6 bases). Trimming shortened V by 4 bases and J by 0 bases, and 11 bases separated the two germline ends. The CDR3 consists of 15 residues. Per germline, CDR1 SGHKS and CDR2 YYEKEE (reference sequence). The CDR3 DNA reads as TGTGCCAGCAGCATGGGGGCTGATAGCAATCAGCCCCAGCATTTT. This codes for CASSMGADSNQPQHF.

The chain employs TRBV28 and TRBJ1-2, with D perhaps TRBD1 (5 bases). V gave up 2 bases and J gave up 5 bases, with 6 bases separating them. The CDR3 is 12 residues long. Germline loops: CDR1 MDHEN, CDR2 SYDVKM. CDR3 bases: TGTGCCAGCAGTTTAGGGGCGTATGGCTACACCTTC. Encoded protein: CASSLGAYGYTF.

This sequence joins TRBV5-1 and TRBJ1-4; 7 nucleotides line up with TRBD1. With 4 bases clipped from V and 3 bases from J, the junction kept 3 bases outside the gene matches. CDR1 and CDR2 from the germline V gene are SGHRS and YFSETQ. The CDR3 covers 14 residues. CDR3 amino acids: CASSTGQPNEKLFF. CDR3 coding DNA: TGCGCCAGCAGCACGGGACAGCCTAATGAAAAACTGTTTTTT.

This clonotype was detected only a few times. The chain joins TRBV7-2 to TRBJ1-6; possible D gene TRBD1, 5 bases. The V end lost 5 bases, the J end lost 6 bases, and 11 bases lay between the germline ends. Germline lookup yields CDR1 SGHTA and CDR2 FQGNSA. The CDR3 totals 14 residues. CDR3 in DNA: TGTGCCAGCAGCCCGCGACAGAGTAATTCACCCCTCCACTTT. Encoded protein: CASSPRQSNSPLHF.

The chain couples TRBV20-1 to TRBJ2-3; D may be TRBD1 (6 bases). From germline, CDR1 is DFQATT and CDR2 SNEGSKA (reference sequence). V was trimmed by 3 bases and J by 2 bases, leaving 18 bases between them. The CDR3 consists of 16 residues. CDR3 coding DNA: TGCAGTGCTAGCCCAGGGGAAATCGCGTACACAGATACGCAGTATTTT. It yields the protein CSASPGEIAYTDTQYF.

The gene calls are TRBV9 and TRBJ2-5; D could derive from TRBD1 or TRBD2 (6 bases each). The CDR3 spans 16 residues. From germline, CDR1 is SGDLS and CDR2 YYNGEE. The V gene lost 0 bases and the J gene lost 4 bases, with 16 bases spanning the gap. DNA of the CDR3: TGTGCCAGCAGCGTAGGAGGGGGGCCTGTAGTAGAGACCCAGTACTTC. Protein sequence: CASSVGGGPVVETQYF.

Only a few counts were recorded for this clonotype. The gene calls are TRBV7-9 and TRBJ1-6; D is uncertain. CDR1 is SEHNR, CDR2 FQNEAQ, per germline (reference sequence). V lost 7 bases and J 9 bases, leaving 16 bases between the germline ends. The CDR3 consists of 14 residues. The CDR3 spells CASTPTALGSPLHF. The CDR3 coding sequence is TGTGCCAGCACCCCTACGGCTCTGGGTTCACCCCTCCACTTT.

This clonotype was seen a handful of times. The chain carries TRBV4-2 and TRBJ2-3, with D tentatively TRBD2 (7 bases). Trimming left V 1 base short and J 4 bases short, with 15 bases between. The CDR3 is made up of 16 amino acids. CDR1 is LGHNA and CDR2 is YNFKEQ in the germline V gene. The CDR3, as DNA: TGTGCCAGCAGCCAAGTAGGGGGGGAAGAGGCAGATACGCAGTATTTT. Its translation is CASSQVGGEEADTQYF.

This clonotype was observed many times. The chain is built from TRBV7-9 and TRBJ1-2; TRBD1 matches at 7 bases. The CDR3 loop spans 15 amino acids. The germline V gene has CDR1 SEHNR and CDR2 FQNEAQ (reference sequence). V dropped 5 bases and J dropped 8; count of bases not matched to a gene: 14. The DNA for the CDR3 is TGTGCCAGCAGCAGAACAGGGGCCAAGGGAAGCGGCTACACCTTC. Translated: CASSRTGAKGSGYTF.

This clonotype occurred a few times. The gene calls are TRBV7-9 and TRBJ1-1; possible D gene TRBD1, 6 bases. Per germline, CDR1 SEHNR and CDR2 FQNEAQ (reference sequence). V was cut by 5 bases and J by 7 bases, with 11 bases left in between. The CDR3 spans 12 residues. The CDR3 DNA reads as TGTGCCAGCAGCGTCGGGACACGTGAAGCTTTCTTT. Protein: CASSVGTREAFF. The variable domain in full, with the rest retrieved from reference TRBV7-9 and TRBJ1-1, is DTGVSQNPRHKITKRGQNVTFRCDPISEHNRLYWYRQTLGQGPEFLTYFQNEAQLEKSRLLSDRFSAERPKGSFSTLEIQRTEQGDSAMYLCASSVGTREAFFGQGTRLTVV.

This clonotype was observed many times. The chain joins TRBV28 to TRBJ1-1; TRBD1 might be the D (6 bases). CDR1 is MDHEN and CDR2 is SYDVKM in the germline V gene. The V end lost 5 bases, the J end lost 10 bases, and 20 bases lay between the germline ends. The CDR3 consists of 14 residues. CDR3 nucleotide sequence: TGTGCCAGCAGTCCTCAGACGGGGGGGCTGGGAGCTTTCTTT. This gives the protein CASSPQTGGLGAFF.

In DNA, the CDR3 is TGTGCCAGCAGCTTACGCCGAGACAGGGCCTACAATGAGCAGTTCTTC. This gives the protein CASSLRRDRAYNEQFF. The chain recombines TRBV7-3 with TRBJ2-1, with 7 positions matching TRBD1. The germline CDR1 and CDR2 sequences are SGHTA and FQGTGA. V was clipped by 2 bases and J by 2 bases; unmatched bases: 6. CDR3 length: 16 residues.

The V and J genes are TRBV4-3 and TRBJ2-7; possibly TRBD1 for D (7 bases). Germline CDR1 reads LGHNA; CDR2 reads YSLEER. The CDR3 runs to 15 residues. Deletions cut 0 bases from V and 3 bases from J, with 12 bases between. CDR3 bases: TGCGCCAGCAGCCAAGAGGCGCAGGGGGGCTACGAGCAGTACTTC. Its protein is CASSQEAQGGYEQYF.

This clonotype was recorded a few times. This chain uses TRBV28 with TRBJ1-2; D remains unclear. The germline CDR1 and CDR2 sequences are MDHEN and SYDVKM. The length of the CDR3 is 15 residues. Trimming removed 6 bases at V and 3 bases at J, with 17 bases between. The CDR3, as DNA: TGTGCCAGCAGCCCAATCGGGAGGGTCGACTATGGCTACACCTTC. Its protein is CASSPIGRVDYGYTF.

The rearrangement joins TRBV3-1 to TRBJ2-7; tentative D call: TRBD1 (5 bases). Germline-derived CDR1 and CDR2 are LGHDT and YNNKEL (reference sequence). CDR3 length: 14 amino acids. V lost 2 bases, J lost 6 bases, and 14 bases lay in between. The CDR3 loop reads CASSQIPDSLEQYF. In DNA form, the CDR3 reads TGTGCCAGCAGCCAAATCCCCGACAGTCTCGAGCAGTACTTC.

This clonotype was detected only a few times. The gene calls are TRBV5-1 and TRBJ2-3, with 8 nucleotides matching TRBD2. The CDR3 extends over 14 amino acids. The V gene's germline CDR1 is SGHRS and CDR2 YFSETQ. V was clipped by 4 bases and J by 6 bases; unmatched bases: 7. The CDR3 nucleotides read TGCGCCAGCAGCCCGCGGTCGGGGGGGGATACGCAGTATTTT. This translates into CASSPRSGGDTQYF.

Details on this clonotype: A much larger clone lies one base from this, so it may be a read error. This rearrangement joins TRBV12-3 or TRBV12-4 to TRBJ2-2, with D possibly matching TRBD2 (5 bases). The CDR3 is 14 amino acids. The CDR3: CASSPRTWAGEMFF. The CDR3 nucleotides are TGTGCCAGCAGCCCGAGAACGTGGGCCGGGGAGATGTTTTTT.

This clonotype has only a few counts. This chain connects TRBV5-1 to TRBJ1-4; D possibly corresponds to TRBD1 (6 bases). Germline V gene lookup returns CDR1 SGHRS and CDR2 YFSETQ. Trimming cost V 4 bases and J 8 bases, with 15 bases left between them. The CDR3 spans 14 residues. The CDR3 DNA sequence: TGCGCCAGCAGCGTACTGGACAGCCGGGAAAAACTGTTTTTT. It is translated as CASSVLDSREKLFF.

This clonotype has more than one count but fewer than ten. The chain couples TRBV4-1 to TRBJ2-7; the D gene is possibly TRBD1 (5 bases). Trimming took 3 bases from V and 4 from J, leaving 10 bases between them. The CDR3 spans 13 residues. CDR1 is MGHRA and CDR2 is YSYEKL in the germline V gene. The CDR3 DNA is TGCGCCAGCAGCCAGGCATCAGGGTACGAGCAGTACTTC. As protein: CASSQASGYEQYF.

This clonotype was detected many times. This chain links TRBV6-5 with TRBJ2-3; the D gene is possibly TRBD2 (5 bases). CDR1 MNHEY and CDR2 SVGAGI come from the germline V gene. CDR3 size: 14 residues. Trimming left V 10 bases short and J 2 bases short, with 16 bases between. CDR3 nucleotides: TGTGCCACGGGATTAACACTTCTCACAGATACGCAGTATTTT. This codes for CATGLTLLTDTQYF.

The chain combines TRBV2 with TRBJ1-6; D is unresolved. Trimming shortened V by 3 bases and J by 11 bases, and 8 bases separated the two germline ends. The germline V gene has CDR1 SNHLY and CDR2 FYNNEI. The CDR3 contains 12 residues. The CDR3 region has the DNA TGTGCCAGCAGTGAGATTACGGCACCCCTCCACTTT. It specifies CASSEITAPLHF.

V is TRBV9 and J is TRBJ2-7, with TRBD2 matching over 13 bases. V was pared by 2 bases and J by 4 bases, with 6 bases of the junction left unmatched. The germline CDR1 and CDR2 sequences are SGDLS and YYNGEE. The CDR3 has 16 residues. CDR3 coding DNA: TGTGCCAGCAGCGTCCTCGGACTAGCGGGGGATTACGAGCAGTACTTC. This gives the protein CASSVLGLAGDYEQYF.

The chain couples TRBV5-1 to TRBJ2-5, with D perhaps matching TRBD2 (5 bases). The CDR3 is 13 amino acids. Germline V gene sequence: CDR1 SGHRS, CDR2 YFSETQ. Trimming removed 0 bases from V and 10 bases from J, with 13 bases in between. The CDR3 nucleotides are TGCGCCAGCAGCTTGGGAGAGGGCGTGGACCAGTACTTC. Translating it yields CASSLGEGVDQYF.

The rearrangement uses TRBV7-2 and TRBJ2-1, with D uncertain. The CDR3 is made up of 15 amino acids. Germline-derived CDR1 and CDR2 are SGHTA and FQGNSA. V was shortened by 5 bases and J by 4 bases, with 15 bases between the two germline ends. The CDR3 region is CASSTLGYFYNEQFF. CDR3 bases: TGTGCCAGCAGCACCCTAGGTTATTTTTACAATGAGCAGTTCTTC.

The chain combines TRBV29-1 with TRBJ2-7, with 11 bases matching TRBD1. Germline V gives CDR1 SQVTM, CDR2 ANQGSEA. The CDR3 is made up of 13 amino acids. Losses at the gene ends were 5 bases for V and 6 bases for J; bases not matched to a gene: 6. The CDR3 DNA is TGCAGCGTTTTAGGACAGGGGGCTGTCGAGCAGTACTTC. This encodes CSVLGQGAVEQYF.

This clonotype was observed a handful of times. The genes are TRBV4-3 and TRBJ1-5; D may be TRBD1 (6 bases). V dropped 0 bases and J dropped 9 bases, with 21 bases sitting between them. Germline CDR1 LGHNA, CDR2 YSLEER. The CDR3 runs to 17 residues. DNA for the CDR3: TGCGCCAGCAGCCAAGAGTTAACAGGAGAGGACAGTCGGCCCCAGCATTTT. This gives the protein CASSQELTGEDSRPQHF.